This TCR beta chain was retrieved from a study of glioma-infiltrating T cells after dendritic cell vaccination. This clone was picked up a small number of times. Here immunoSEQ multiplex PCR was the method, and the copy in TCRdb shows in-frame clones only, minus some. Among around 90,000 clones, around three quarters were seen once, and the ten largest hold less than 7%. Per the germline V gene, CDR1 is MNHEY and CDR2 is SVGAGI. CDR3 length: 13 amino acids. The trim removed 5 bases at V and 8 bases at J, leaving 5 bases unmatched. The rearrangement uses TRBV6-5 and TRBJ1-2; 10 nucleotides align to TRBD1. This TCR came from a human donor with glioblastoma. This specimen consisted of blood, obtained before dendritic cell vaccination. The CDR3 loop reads CASSDRGRGGYTF. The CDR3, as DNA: TGTGCCAGCAGTGACAGGGGGCGCGGAGGCTACACCTTC.